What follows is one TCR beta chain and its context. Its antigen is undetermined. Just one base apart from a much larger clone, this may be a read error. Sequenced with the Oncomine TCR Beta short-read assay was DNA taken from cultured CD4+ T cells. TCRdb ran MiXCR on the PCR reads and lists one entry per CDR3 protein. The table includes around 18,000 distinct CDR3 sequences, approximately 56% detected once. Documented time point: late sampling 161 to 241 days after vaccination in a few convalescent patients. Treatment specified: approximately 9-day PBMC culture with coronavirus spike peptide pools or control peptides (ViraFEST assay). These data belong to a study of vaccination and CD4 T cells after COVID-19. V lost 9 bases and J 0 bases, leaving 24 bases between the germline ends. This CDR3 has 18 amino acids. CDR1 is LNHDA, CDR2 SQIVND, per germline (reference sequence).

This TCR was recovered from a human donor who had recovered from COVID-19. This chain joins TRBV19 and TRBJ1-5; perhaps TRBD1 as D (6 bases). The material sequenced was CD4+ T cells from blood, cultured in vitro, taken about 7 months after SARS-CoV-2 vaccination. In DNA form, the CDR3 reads TGTGCCAGCCGTAAGAGAGGTTCGGGGGCTCCTAGCAATCAGCCCCAGCATTTT. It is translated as CASRKRGSGAPSNQPQHF.